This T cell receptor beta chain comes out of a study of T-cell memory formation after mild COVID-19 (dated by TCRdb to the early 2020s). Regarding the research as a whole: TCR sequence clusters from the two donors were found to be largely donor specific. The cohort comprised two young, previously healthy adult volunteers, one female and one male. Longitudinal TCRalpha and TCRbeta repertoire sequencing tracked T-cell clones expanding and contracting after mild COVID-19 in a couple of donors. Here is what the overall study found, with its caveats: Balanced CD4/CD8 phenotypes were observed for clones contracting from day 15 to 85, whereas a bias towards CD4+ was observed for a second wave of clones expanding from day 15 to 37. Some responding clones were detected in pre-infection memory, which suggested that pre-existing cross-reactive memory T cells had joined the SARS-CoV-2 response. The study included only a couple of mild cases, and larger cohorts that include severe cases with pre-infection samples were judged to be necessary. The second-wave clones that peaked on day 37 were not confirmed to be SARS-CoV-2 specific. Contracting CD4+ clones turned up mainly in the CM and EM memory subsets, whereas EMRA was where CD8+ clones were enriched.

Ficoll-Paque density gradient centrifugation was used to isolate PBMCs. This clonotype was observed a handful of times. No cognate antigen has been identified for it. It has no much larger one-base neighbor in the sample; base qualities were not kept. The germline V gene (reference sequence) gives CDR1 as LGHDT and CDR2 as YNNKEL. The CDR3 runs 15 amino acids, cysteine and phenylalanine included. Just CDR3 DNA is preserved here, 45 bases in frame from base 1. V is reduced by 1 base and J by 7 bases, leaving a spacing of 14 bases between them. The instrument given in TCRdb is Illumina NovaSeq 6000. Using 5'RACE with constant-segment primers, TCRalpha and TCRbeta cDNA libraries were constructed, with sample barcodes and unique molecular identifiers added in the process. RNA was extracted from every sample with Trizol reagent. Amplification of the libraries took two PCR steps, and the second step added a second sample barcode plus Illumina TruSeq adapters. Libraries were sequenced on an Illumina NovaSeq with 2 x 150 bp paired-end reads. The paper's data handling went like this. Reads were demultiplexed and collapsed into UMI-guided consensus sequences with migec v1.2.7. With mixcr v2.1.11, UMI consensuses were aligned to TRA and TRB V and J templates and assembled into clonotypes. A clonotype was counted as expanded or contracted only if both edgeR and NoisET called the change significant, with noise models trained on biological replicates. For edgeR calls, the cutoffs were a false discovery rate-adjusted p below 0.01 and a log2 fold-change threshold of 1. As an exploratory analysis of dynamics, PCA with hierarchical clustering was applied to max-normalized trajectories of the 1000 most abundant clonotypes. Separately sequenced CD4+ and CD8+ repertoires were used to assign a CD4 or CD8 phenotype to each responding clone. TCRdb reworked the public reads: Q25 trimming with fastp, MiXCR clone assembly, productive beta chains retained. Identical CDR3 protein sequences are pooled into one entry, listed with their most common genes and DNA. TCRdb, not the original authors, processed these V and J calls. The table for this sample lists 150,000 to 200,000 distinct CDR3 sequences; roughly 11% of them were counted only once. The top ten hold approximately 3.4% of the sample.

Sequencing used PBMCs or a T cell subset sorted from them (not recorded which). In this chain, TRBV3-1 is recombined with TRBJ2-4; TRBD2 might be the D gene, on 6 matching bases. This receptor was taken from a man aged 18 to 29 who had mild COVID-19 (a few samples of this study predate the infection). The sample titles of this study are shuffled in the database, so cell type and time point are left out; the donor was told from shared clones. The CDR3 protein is CASSQGRGRGNIQYF. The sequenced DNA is TGTGCCAGCAGCCAAGGGCGGGGCCGAGGGAACATTCAGTACTTC.